This is a list of T cell receptor beta chains from one sample in a study of cytotoxic CD8 clonotypes in ibrutinib-treated CLL. Sequencing used immunoSEQ multiplex PCR; TCRdb keeps in-frame clones, though not all of them. The sample comprises more than 150,000 clones, about 72% of which are singletons, and roughly an eighth rests with the top ten. Sequencing used PBMCs, obtained after 24 months of ibrutinib treatment. These receptor sequences come from a human donor with chronic lymphocytic leukemia. CDR3s include the opening cysteine and the closing phenylalanine or tryptophan. Fields, in order: D gene, J gene, V gene, CDR3 protein. The D gene is left open where the match is weak.

d_call: NA; j_call: TRBJ1-2; v_call: TRBV9; cdr3_aa: CASSVAPTVYGYTF
d_call: TRBD1; j_call: TRBJ1-2; v_call: TRBV19; cdr3_aa: CASSTLGQGFNYGYTF
d_call: NA; j_call: TRBJ2-3; v_call: TRBV5-6; cdr3_aa: CASSRFGAGTDTQYF
d_call: NA; j_call: TRBJ1-5; v_call: TRBV30; cdr3_aa: CAWSRDGNFYQPQHF
d_call: NA; j_call: TRBJ2-1; v_call: TRBV11-2; cdr3_aa: CASSLRIQGNNEQFF
d_call: TRBD1; j_call: TRBJ2-7; v_call: TRBV11-2; cdr3_aa: CASSRTGVGEQYF
d_call: TRBD1; j_call: TRBJ2-1; v_call: TRBV9; cdr3_aa: CASSVVPRGQGANEQFF
d_call: NA; j_call: TRBJ1-5; v_call: TRBV27; cdr3_aa: CASSLVAIGSNQPQHF
d_call: NA; j_call: TRBJ1-5; v_call: TRBV9; cdr3_aa: CASSGAGDVNQPQHF
d_call: NA; j_call: TRBJ2-1; v_call: TRBV19; cdr3_aa: CASSKGGNWDEQFF
d_call: TRBD2; j_call: TRBJ2-3; v_call: TRBV29-1; cdr3_aa: CSGGVAGVGTDTQYF
d_call: NA; j_call: TRBJ2-5; v_call: TRBV6-5; cdr3_aa: CASSYSTAGETQYF